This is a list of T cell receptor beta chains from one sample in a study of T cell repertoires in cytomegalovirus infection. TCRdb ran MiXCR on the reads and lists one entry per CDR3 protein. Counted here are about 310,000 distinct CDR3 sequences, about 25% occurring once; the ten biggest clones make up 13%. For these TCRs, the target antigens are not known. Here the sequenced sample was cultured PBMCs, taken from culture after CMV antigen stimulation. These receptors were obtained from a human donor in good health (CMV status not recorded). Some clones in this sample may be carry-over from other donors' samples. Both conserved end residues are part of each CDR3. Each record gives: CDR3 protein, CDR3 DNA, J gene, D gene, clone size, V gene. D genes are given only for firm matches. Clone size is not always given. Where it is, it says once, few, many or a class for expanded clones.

cdr3_aa: CSVTGGSGNTIYF
cdr3_nt: TGCAGCGTCACAGGGGGATCAGGAAACACCATATATTTT
j_call: TRBJ1-3
d_call: TRBD1
clone_size: .
v_call: TRBV29-1

cdr3_aa: CASSVAGRQDGYTF
cdr3_nt: TGTGCCAGCAGCGTAGCGGGCAGACAAGATGGCTACACCTTC
j_call: TRBJ1-2
d_call: .
clone_size: .
v_call: TRBV9

cdr3_aa: CSAWTGMNTEAFF
cdr3_nt: TGCAGTGCCTGGACAGGGATGAACACTGAAGCTTTCTTT
j_call: TRBJ1-1
d_call: TRBD1
clone_size: .
v_call: TRBV20-1

cdr3_aa: CASSTTGTGDYNEQFF
cdr3_nt: TGTGCCAGCAGTACTACCGGGACAGGAGACTACAATGAGCAGTTCTTC
j_call: TRBJ2-1
d_call: TRBD1
clone_size: .
v_call: TRBV6-2/TRBV6-3

cdr3_aa: CASSLVAGDRVNYGYTF
cdr3_nt: TGTGCCAGCAGCTTAGTCGCCGGGGACAGGGTAAACTATGGCTACACCTTC
j_call: TRBJ1-2
d_call: TRBD1
clone_size: many
v_call: TRBV7-2

cdr3_aa: CASSRTERGYTF
cdr3_nt: TGTGCCAGCAGCCGGACAGAGAGGGGCTACACCTTC
j_call: TRBJ1-2
d_call: .
clone_size: .
v_call: TRBV4-2

cdr3_aa: CASSLDSRTNTGELFF
cdr3_nt: TGTGCCAGCAGCTTAGACTCGCGGACGAACACCGGGGAGCTGTTTTTT
j_call: TRBJ2-2
d_call: .
clone_size: once
v_call: TRBV7-4

cdr3_aa: CASSSQGAEGTDTQYF
cdr3_nt: TGTGCCAGCAGTTCACAGGGGGCCGAGGGCACAGATACGCAGTATTTT
j_call: TRBJ2-3
d_call: TRBD1
clone_size: many
v_call: TRBV28

cdr3_aa: CASSVEGLTSDETQYF
cdr3_nt: TGTGCCAGCAGCGTAGAAGGTCTTACTAGCGATGAGACCCAGTACTTC
j_call: TRBJ2-5
d_call: TRBD2
clone_size: .
v_call: TRBV9

cdr3_aa: CASSYLAGPTDTQYF
cdr3_nt: TGTGCCAGCAGCTATTTAGCGGGTCCCACAGATACGCAGTATTTT
j_call: TRBJ2-3
d_call: TRBD2
clone_size: .
v_call: TRBV7-3

cdr3_aa: CSAREGLAKNIQYF
cdr3_nt: TGCAGTGCTAGAGAGGGGCTGGCCAAAAACATTCAGTACTTC
j_call: TRBJ2-4
d_call: .
clone_size: .
v_call: TRBV20-1

cdr3_aa: CATSNLLRTDTQYF
cdr3_nt: TGTGCCACCAGCAACTTGTTGCGCACAGATACGCAGTATTTT
j_call: TRBJ2-3
d_call: .
clone_size: .
v_call: TRBV15

cdr3_aa: CASHVGYTSQYF
cdr3_nt: TGTGCCAGCCACGTGGGTTATACCTCGCAGTACTTC
j_call: TRBJ2-7
d_call: .
clone_size: few
v_call: TRBV2

cdr3_aa: CASSIQDRATYEQYF
cdr3_nt: TGTGCCAGTAGTATCCAGGACAGGGCTACCTACGAGCAGTACTTC
j_call: TRBJ2-7
d_call: TRBD1
clone_size: .
v_call: TRBV19

cdr3_aa: CASSYTESRDEQFF
cdr3_nt: TGTGCCAGCAGTTATACCGAGTCACGAGATGAGCAGTTCTTC
j_call: TRBJ2-1
d_call: .
clone_size: .
v_call: TRBV6-2/TRBV6-3

cdr3_aa: CASGSPFHAEGEQFF
cdr3_nt: TGTGCTAGTGGATCCCCTTTCCACGCGGAAGGTGAGCAGTTCTTC
j_call: TRBJ2-1
d_call: .
clone_size: .
v_call: TRBV12-5

cdr3_aa: CSARGQGNAYNEQFF
cdr3_nt: TGCAGTGCTAGAGGACAGGGAAATGCCTACAATGAGCAGTTCTTC
j_call: TRBJ2-1
d_call: TRBD1
clone_size: .
v_call: TRBV20-1

cdr3_aa: CASSLFTLGRNEQFF
cdr3_nt: TGTGCCAGCAGCTTATTTACCCTCGGGAGGAATGAGCAGTTCTTC
j_call: TRBJ2-1
d_call: TRBD2
clone_size: many
v_call: TRBV7-2

cdr3_aa: CASSLQGNGETQYF
cdr3_nt: TGTGCCAGCAGCTTACAGGGTAACGGGGAGACCCAGTACTTC
j_call: TRBJ2-5
d_call: .
clone_size: .
v_call: TRBV7-6

cdr3_aa: CASTPGKPNEKLFF
cdr3_nt: TGTGCCAGCACCCCCGGGAAACCTAATGAAAAACTGTTTTTT
j_call: TRBJ1-4
d_call: .
clone_size: few
v_call: TRBV12-3/TRBV12-4

cdr3_aa: CSASQGNGWNTEAFF
cdr3_nt: TGCAGTGCTAGTCAAGGAAATGGATGGAACACTGAAGCTTTCTTT
j_call: TRBJ1-1
d_call: .
clone_size: .
v_call: TRBV20-1

cdr3_aa: CASSSGQVNEKLFF
cdr3_nt: TGTGCCAGCAGCTCGGGACAGGTTAATGAAAAACTGTTTTTT
j_call: TRBJ1-4
d_call: TRBD1
clone_size: few
v_call: TRBV7-2

cdr3_aa: CASSAQGQPNTEAFF
cdr3_nt: TGTGCCAGCAGCGCCCAGGGACAGCCGAACACTGAAGCTTTCTTT
j_call: TRBJ1-1
d_call: TRBD1
clone_size: many
v_call: TRBV5-6

cdr3_aa: CASSLQGKGGYTF
cdr3_nt: TGTGCCAGCAGTTTACAGGGGAAGGGTGGCTACACCTTC
j_call: TRBJ1-2
d_call: .
clone_size: .
v_call: TRBV27